These T cell receptor beta chains were read from a single sample in a study of beta chain features in type 1 diabetes. The data were produced by immunoSEQ multiplex PCR, yet TCRdb's version contains in-frame clones alone and is incomplete. The table records 850,000 to 900,000 clones, around a sixth of them present only once. The sample consisted of naive CD4+ T cells from blood. The receptors were gathered from a woman aged 18-29 years in good health. Each CDR3 is given with its conserved first and last residue. D genes are given only for firm matches. Not all rows give a size; the values are once, few, many and, for expanded clones, a class.

d_call | j_call | v_call | clone_size | cdr3_aa | cdr3_nt
. | TRBJ2-3 | TRBV7-8 | . | CASSYSGSTDTQYF | TGTGCCAGCAGCTATAGCGGTTCCACAGATACGCAGTATTTT
. | TRBJ1-1 | TRBV7-3 | . | CASSLGSGGNTEAFF | TGTGCCAGCAGCTTAGGGTCGGGCGGAAACACTGAAGCTTTCTTT
TRBD2 | TRBJ2-1 | TRBV29-1 | few | CSVEGGRRLEQFF | TGCAGCGTTGAGGGAGGGAGGAGGCTTGAGCAGTTCTTC
TRBD1 | TRBJ2-7 | TRBV6-1 | . | CASSEHKTGSEQYF | TGTGCCAGCAGTGAGCATAAGACAGGGAGCGAGCAGTACTTC
TRBD2 | TRBJ2-3 | TRBV6-5 | few | CASTSLAGLTDTQYF | TGTGCCAGCACATCATTAGCGGGACTCACAGATACGCAGTATTTT
. | TRBJ2-7 | TRBV27 | . | CASMDSTYEQYF | TGTGCCAGCATGGACAGTACCTACGAGCAGTACTTC
TRBD2 | TRBJ2-7 | TRBV27 | few | CASSLAGVPYEQYF | TGTGCCAGCAGTTTAGCGGGAGTACCGTACGAGCAGTACTTC
. | TRBJ2-1 | TRBV5-4 | few | CASSRTGSRAYNEQFF | TGTGCCAGCAGCCGAACAGGGTCCCGTGCCTACAATGAGCAGTTCTTC
. | TRBJ2-7 | TRBV7-2 | . | CASSLRQAWPYEQYF | TGTGCCAGCAGCTTACGGCAGGCCTGGCCCTACGAGCAGTACTTC
. | TRBJ1-2 | TRBV14 | few | CASSPHQGVRGYTF | TGTGCCAGCAGCCCTCATCAAGGGGTGCGTGGCTACACCTTC
. | TRBJ2-7 | TRBV7-9 | few | CASSLQAVSVEQYF | TGTGCCAGCAGCTTACAGGCTGTCTCGGTCGAGCAGTACTTC
. | TRBJ2-2 | TRBV2 | . | CASSVENTGELFF | TGTGCCAGCAGTGTGGAGAACACCGGGGAGCTGTTTTTT
. | TRBJ2-1 | TRBV7-8 | . | CASSRIPGWPLNEQFF | TGTGCCAGCAGCCGAATACCGGGGTGGCCGCTCAATGAGCAGTTCTTC
. | TRBJ2-1 | TRBV2 | . | CASRQLNFGIQFF | TGTGCCAGCAGGCAGCTTAATTTTGGGATCCAGTTCTTC
TRBD2 | TRBJ2-3 | TRBV7-8 | few | CASSLARLFREGPGTDTQYF | TGTGCCAGCAGCTTAGCTCGTCTATTTCGGGAGGGCCCGGGAACAGATACGCAGTATTTT
. | TRBJ1-4 | TRBV7-9 | . | CASSFETTNEKLFF | TGTGCCAGCAGCTTTGAAACAACTAATGAAAAACTGTTTTTT
. | TRBJ2-5 | TRBV7-2 | few | CASSARYGGYPNSETQYF | TGTGCCAGCAGCGCAAGATACGGGGGTTACCCCAATTCCGAGACCCAGTACTTC
. | TRBJ2-6 | TRBV7-6 | . | CASSLSPRGSGANVLTF | TGTGCCAGCAGCTTATCGCCGAGAGGCTCTGGGGCCAACGTCCTGACTTTC
TRBD2 | TRBJ2-7 | TRBV28 | few | CASSLRTSSNYEQYF | TGTGCCAGCAGTTTGCGGACTAGCTCAAACTACGAGCAGTACTTC
TRBD1 | TRBJ2-3 | TRBV14 | . | CASSLRRGQGSTDTQYF | TGTGCCAGCAGCCTTCGCAGGGGGCAGGGGAGCACAGATACGCAGTATTTT
. | TRBJ2-1 | TRBV6-6 | few | CASISGYNEQFF | TGTGCCAGCATCTCGGGCTACAATGAGCAGTTCTTC
. | TRBJ2-3 | TRBV9 | . | CASSAVGGRTDTQYF | TGTGCCAGCAGCGCCGTGGGGGGACGCACAGATACGCAGTATTTT
TRBD1 | TRBJ2-7 | TRBV5-1 | . | CASSLAGQGPYEQYF | TGCGCCAGCAGCTTGGCCGGACAGGGTCCCTACGAGCAGTACTTC
. | TRBJ2-1 | TRBV5-1 | . | CASSLGMMYGEQFF | TGCGCCAGCAGCTTGGGGATGATGTATGGGGAGCAGTTCTTC